These 14 T cell receptor beta chains were all obtained from the same sample, sequenced in a study of blood T cell repertoires in COVID-19. Repertoires were generated with immunoSEQ multiplex PCR, while TCRdb's copy carries only in-frame clones and drops some. The data show roughly 43,000 clones, 85% to 90% seen once. Sequencing was performed on peripheral blood. These receptors all stem from a human donor in a cohort sampled during active COVID-19.

The rearrangement uses TRBV7-2 and TRBJ2-7; 7 bases map to TRBD1. V trimming: 5 bases; J trimming: 1 base; junction bases outside the gene matches: 5. The CDR3 has 14 residues. Germline CDR1 reads SGHTA; CDR2 reads FQGNSA. The CDR3 region has the DNA TGTGCCAGCAGCCTGACAGGGCCGTCCTACGAGCAGTACTTC. Encoded protein: CASSLTGPSYEQYF. Variable domain in full (rest from reference TRBV7-2 and TRBJ2-7): GAGVSQSPSNKVTEKGKDVELRCDPISGHTALYWYRQSLGQGLEFLIYFQGNSAPDKSGLPSDRFSAERTGGSVSTLTIQRTQQEDSAVYLCASSLTGPSYEQYFGPGTRLTVT.

The J gene is TRBJ2-4, the V gene TRBV7-9; a weak D match, TRBD1 (6 bases). The germline V gene encodes CDR1 SEHNR and CDR2 FQNEAQ (reference sequence). The CDR3 is 18 residues long. Deletions cut 5 bases from V and 2 bases from J, with 22 bases between. The CDR3 DNA sequence: TGTGCCAGCAGCCTGACCCTTGACAGGCCGGGAACCAAAAACATTCAGTACTTC. Amino acid sequence: CASSLTLDRPGTKNIQYF.

This clone appeared once. This chain links TRBV3-1 (or the pseudogene TRBV3-2) with TRBJ2-3; D perhaps matches TRBD2 (6 bases). V was shortened by 4 bases and J by 3 bases, with 11 bases between the two germline ends. CDR3 size: 14 residues. In germline, CDR1 is LGHDT, CDR2 YNNKEL (reference sequence). The CDR3: CASSLGLATDTQYF. In DNA form, the CDR3 reads TGTGCCAGCAGCCTCGGGCTAGCGACAGATACGCAGTATTTT.

The rearrangement links TRBV7-9 to TRBJ1-2; D unclear. The V end lost 1 base, the J end lost 1 base, and 7 bases lay between the germline ends. CDR3 length: 14 amino acids. Germline CDR1 is SEHNR and CDR2 is FQNEAQ (reference sequence). The CDR3 is CASSLESDNYGYTF. Here the CDR3 DNA reads TGTGCCAGCAGCTTAGAGTCAGATAACTATGGCTACACCTTC.

Many counts were recorded for this clone. The chain carries TRBV28 and TRBJ2-7; D might be TRBD1 (5 bases). Germline-derived CDR1 and CDR2 are MDHEN and SYDVKM. Trimming pared 6 bases from V and 3 bases from J, leaving 18 bases between. CDR3 length equals 15 residues. CDR3 region: CASRGVGPSGYEQYF. DNA for the CDR3: TGTGCCAGCAGAGGGGTAGGGCCTTCGGGCTACGAGCAGTACTTC.

V is TRBV5-4 and J is TRBJ2-3; 10 bases fit TRBD2. Germline V CDR1 and CDR2: SGHNT, YYREEE (reference sequence). Unmatched junction bases numbered 4, after V lost 4 bases and J lost 2 bases. This CDR3 is 15 amino acids long. DNA for the CDR3: TGTGCCAGCAGCCACACTAGCGGGGCCACAGATACGCAGTATTTT. Translation: CASSHTSGATDTQYF.

J is TRBJ1-2 and V is TRBV2; D may be TRBD1 (6 bases). The germline CDR1 and CDR2 sequences are SNHLY and FYNNEI. V lost 7 bases, J lost 0 bases, and 12 bases lay in between. The CDR3 loop spans 14 amino acids. The DNA for the CDR3 is TGTGCCAGCACCGAAGAGGGGGCTAACTATGGCTACACCTTC. Amino acids: CASTEEGANYGYTF.

The chain joins TRBV7-6 to TRBJ2-7, with TRBD2 matching 10 bases. The germline CDR1 and CDR2 sequences are SGHVS and FNYEAQ. Germline trimming cut 1 base from V and 6 bases from J; bases unmatched to any gene: 6. The CDR3 sequence is 15 residues long. CDR3 region: CASSLEASGGLEQYF. CDR3 nucleotides: TGTGCCAGCAGCTTAGAAGCTAGCGGGGGTCTCGAGCAGTACTTC.

The genes are TRBV19 and TRBJ2-1, with 10 bases that match TRBD2. The junction had 1 base not matched to a gene; V was cut back by 0 bases and J by 2 bases. CDR1 and CDR2 from the germline V gene are LNHDA and SQIVND (reference sequence). The CDR3 loop spans 16 amino acids. CDR3 amino acids: CASSIEGTSAYNEQFF. CDR3 DNA: TGTGCCAGTAGTATAGAAGGGACTAGCGCCTACAATGAGCAGTTCTTC.

This chain connects TRBV14 to TRBJ2-7, with 8 bases identical to TRBD2. Trimming took 8 bases from V and 0 from J; bases not matched to a gene: 6. This CDR3 comprises 14 residues. The germline CDR1 and CDR2 sequences are SGHDN and FVKESK. CDR3 sequence reads: CASQSTSGSYEQYF. DNA of the CDR3: TGTGCCAGCCAATCTACTAGCGGCTCCTACGAGCAGTACTTC.

V gene TRBV2 combines with J gene TRBJ2-7; weak D call: TRBD2 (6 bases). Germline values: CDR1 SNHLY, CDR2 FYNNEI. CDR3 length: 12 amino acids. Trimming removed 8 bases at V and 5 bases at J, with 13 bases between. The CDR3 loop is CASGPGVDEQYF. In DNA form, the CDR3 reads TGTGCCAGCGGGCCGGGGGTAGACGAGCAGTACTTC.

The chain recombines TRBV6-5 with TRBJ2-1; 7 bases match TRBD2. Germline lookup yields CDR1 MNHEY and CDR2 SVGAGI. Trimming removed 3 bases from V and 2 bases from J; junction bases left unmatched: 7. The CDR3 contains 16 residues. The CDR3 is CASSYTSGGPYNEQFF. The CDR3 nucleotides read TGTGCCAGCAGTTATACATCGGGGGGACCCTACAATGAGCAGTTCTTC.

This clone was counted a single time. CDR3 region: CASSPGQVRLFF. The CDR3 DNA follows: TGTGCCAGCAGTCCGGGACAGGTGAGACTGTTTTTT. The chain links TRBV28 to TRBJ1-4, with 8 nucleotides matching TRBD1. Looked up from germline, CDR1 is MDHEN and CDR2 is SYDVKM. Trimming cost V 5 bases and J 13 bases; bases outside gene matches: 6. This CDR3 region has 12 residues.

This sequence joins TRBV13 and TRBJ2-7; D is undetermined. V shed 5 bases and J shed 3 bases, with 11 bases lying between them. CDR3 length: 13 amino acids. Germline values: CDR1 PRHDT, CDR2 FYEKMQ (reference sequence). CDR3 nucleotides: TGTGCCAGCAGCCTTCGGGTCAACTACGAGCAGTACTTC. It specifies CASSLRVNYEQYF.